This is a list of T cell receptor beta chains from one sample in a study of T cells in Graves' hyperthyroidism and ophthalmopathy. TCRdb re-analysed the multiplex PCR reads in MiXCR, keeping a single row per CDR3 protein. The sample lists around 580,000 distinct CDR3 sequences, about 45% occurring once. Sequencing was carried out using peripheral blood or thyroid tissue (not recorded which). These receptors were collected from a woman between 18 and 29 years old with Graves' hyperthyroidism. The CDR3 runs from the conserved cysteine through the conserved F or W. D genes are given only for firm matches. Only some rows state a clone size, as once, few, many or a class for expanded clones.

CDR3nt: TGTGCCAGCAGTCAAGCGGGAGACTACGAGCAGTACTTC
CDR3aa: CASSQAGDYEQYF
abundance: many
j_gene: TRBJ2-7
d_gene: TRBD2
v_gene: TRBV6-6

CDR3nt: TGTGCCAGCATCATCGACGGGACTGAAGCTTTCTTT
CDR3aa: CASIIDGTEAFF
abundance: many
j_gene: TRBJ1-1
d_gene: -
v_gene: TRBV7-2

CDR3nt: TGTGCCACCATCAAGGGCAGACTCCCTAACTATGGCTACACCTTC
CDR3aa: CATIKGRLPNYGYTF
abundance: -
j_gene: TRBJ1-2
d_gene: -
v_gene: TRBV15

CDR3nt: TGCAGTGCCCCCAATGGGGGACGTCGGGAGACCCAGCATTTT
CDR3aa: CSAPNGGRRETQHF
abundance: once
j_gene: TRBJ1-5
d_gene: -
v_gene: TRBV20-1

CDR3nt: TGTGCCACATTACAGGGGGCGGACGGGGAGCTGTTTTTT
CDR3aa: CATLQGADGELFF
abundance: few
j_gene: TRBJ2-2
d_gene: TRBD1
v_gene: TRBV10-3

CDR3nt: TGTGCCAGCAGCCTCTACAGGGCCGATACGCAGTATTTT
CDR3aa: CASSLYRADTQYF
abundance: -
j_gene: TRBJ2-3
d_gene: -
v_gene: TRBV7-9

CDR3nt: TGTGCCAGCAGCACTTTGCACGAGCAGTACTTC
CDR3aa: CASSTLHEQYF
abundance: many
j_gene: TRBJ2-7
d_gene: -
v_gene: TRBV11-2

CDR3nt: TGTGCCAGCAGTTCTCGCCAGACAGGACTTCAGCCCCAGCATTTT
CDR3aa: CASSSRQTGLQPQHF
abundance: many
j_gene: TRBJ1-5
d_gene: -
v_gene: TRBV12-3/TRBV12-4

CDR3nt: TGCAGCGTTGCGATAACGGGATTACTCTATGGCTACACCTTC
CDR3aa: CSVAITGLLYGYTF
abundance: -
j_gene: TRBJ1-2
d_gene: -
v_gene: TRBV29-1

CDR3nt: TGTGCCAGCAGTTATCAGGGGCGACAGGGCTACACCTTC
CDR3aa: CASSYQGRQGYTF
abundance: -
j_gene: TRBJ1-2
d_gene: -
v_gene: TRBV6-9

CDR3nt: TGTGCCAGCAAGCACAAGTCCGAGCAGTACTTC
CDR3aa: CASKHKSEQYF
abundance: few
j_gene: TRBJ2-7
d_gene: -
v_gene: TRBV2

CDR3nt: TGTGCCAGCAGCTTAGGGACAAGGGTTTCCGAGCAGTACTTC
CDR3aa: CASSLGTRVSEQYF
abundance: many
j_gene: TRBJ2-7
d_gene: -
v_gene: TRBV7-9

CDR3nt: TGTGCCAGCAGCTTACCCTTCTCTGGGGCCAACGTCCTGACTTTC
CDR3aa: CASSLPFSGANVLTF
abundance: -
j_gene: TRBJ2-6
d_gene: -
v_gene: TRBV2

CDR3nt: TGCAGCGTTGAAGGTGGTTGGGACCGGCCTGAAGCTTTCTTT
CDR3aa: CSVEGGWDRPEAFF
abundance: -
j_gene: TRBJ1-1
d_gene: -
v_gene: TRBV29-1

CDR3nt: TGTGCCAGCAGTTACTCGGTAGAGGCCCAGACCCAGCATTTT
CDR3aa: CASSYSVEAQTQHF
abundance: -
j_gene: TRBJ1-5
d_gene: -
v_gene: TRBV6-6

CDR3nt: TGTGCCAGCAGCTTAGTCCAGGGACAGGAATACAATGAGCAGTTCTTC
CDR3aa: CASSLVQGQEYNEQFF
abundance: few
j_gene: TRBJ2-1
d_gene: TRBD1
v_gene: TRBV7-9

CDR3nt: TGCAGTGCTGGGGACAGGGCCTACGAGCGGTACTTC
CDR3aa: CSAGDRAYERYF
abundance: -
j_gene: TRBJ2-7
d_gene: TRBD1
v_gene: TRBV20-1

CDR3nt: TGTGCCAGCAGCTTTGATTATAGCGCCTCCTACGAGCAGTACTTC
CDR3aa: CASSFDYSASYEQYF
abundance: many
j_gene: TRBJ2-7
d_gene: -
v_gene: TRBV11-3

CDR3nt: TGTGCCAGCAGGGCAATGCCCCTCACTGAAGCTTTCTTT
CDR3aa: CASRAMPLTEAFF
abundance: -
j_gene: TRBJ1-1
d_gene: -
v_gene: TRBV2

CDR3nt: TGTGCCAGTAGTCCCCGATCCGGAAACTATGGCTACACCTTC
CDR3aa: CASSPRSGNYGYTF
abundance: -
j_gene: TRBJ1-2
d_gene: -
v_gene: TRBV19

CDR3nt: TGTGCCAGCAGCCAGGGACTAGCGGGGGCGAACACCGGGGAGCTGTTTTTT
CDR3aa: CASSQGLAGANTGELFF
abundance: many
j_gene: TRBJ2-2
d_gene: TRBD2
v_gene: TRBV7-2

CDR3nt: TGCAGCGTGGCTAGGGACAGCATAAGATACTTC
CDR3aa: CSVARDSIRYF
abundance: many
j_gene: TRBJ2-7
d_gene: TRBD1
v_gene: TRBV29-1

CDR3nt: TGTGCCATCAGTGAGTCCTGGGCGAGAAGTGAAAAACTGTTTTTT
CDR3aa: CAISESWARSEKLFF
abundance: -
j_gene: TRBJ1-4
d_gene: -
v_gene: TRBV10-3

CDR3nt: TGTGCCAGTAGCTTAGGACTAGGGGCCGTGAGTGAGACCCAGTACTTC
CDR3aa: CASSLGLGAVSETQYF
abundance: -
j_gene: TRBJ2-5
d_gene: TRBD2
v_gene: TRBV7-2

CDR3nt: TGTGCCAGCAAGGTACAGGGGAGAAAGGAGACCCAGTACTTC
CDR3aa: CASKVQGRKETQYF
abundance: once
j_gene: TRBJ2-5
d_gene: TRBD1
v_gene: TRBV2

CDR3nt: TGCGCCAGCAGCCAAGATCCCGGGGGGAATTCACCCCTCCACTTT
CDR3aa: CASSQDPGGNSPLHF
abundance: many
j_gene: TRBJ1-6
d_gene: -
v_gene: TRBV4-3